This T cell receptor (beta chain) was sequenced in a study of blood T cell repertoires in COVID-19. Study as a whole: Acute and convalescent COVID-19 specimens originated in the United States, Italy and Spain. The analysed material was cDNA or gDNA that came from T cells, B-cell-depleted T cells, or PBMCs.

Seattle patients were enrolled while actively infected and followed longitudinally. In the original workflow: Estimated nucleated cell counts came from reference gene primer amplification. Repertoires were generated with immunoSEQ multiplex PCR, while TCRdb's copy carries only in-frame clones and drops some. The V and J calls and clone size come from that table; D and trimming were worked out from the DNA. This sample has about 300,000 clones; approximately 89% occur once, and the top ten carry around 2%. V lost 4 bases to trimming and J lost 2 bases, with 13 bases between them. The length of the CDR3 is 14 residues. Per the germline V gene, CDR1 is SGHRS and CDR2 is YFSETQ.

This receptor was identified in a woman younger than 45 with COVID-19, enrolled during active disease. Input material: peripheral blood. J is TRBJ2-7 and V is TRBV5-1, with D tentatively TRBD1 (6 bases). The CDR3 here is CASSTRDNTYEQYF. The CDR3 region has the DNA TGCGCCAGCAGCACCCGGGACAATACCTACGAGCAGTACTTC.